The count of the clone carrying this T cell receptor (beta chain) is one. Its antigen is not identified. This entry comes from a study of cytomegalovirus exposure and HLA in healthy donors. Germline V CDR1 and CDR2: LNHDA, SQIVND (reference sequence). The CDR3 contains 14 residues. The primer mix had 60 Vbeta and 13 Jbeta primers. The table came from immunoSEQ multiplex PCR; TCRdb's copy has only in-frame clones and leaves some out. The sample lists roughly 100,000 clones, about 13% seen once, with 16% in the top ten. Notes on the study in general: A later analysis reportedly found fewer N-insertions in an Asian-associated ancestry cluster than the roughly 670-donor mean. Because they were indistinguishable, some V segments, including TRBV6-2 and TRBV6-3, were excluded. The classifier reportedly diagnosed cytomegalovirus status with high specificity and sensitivity.

Sequences were obtained from PBMCs. V gene TRBV19 combines with J gene TRBJ2-5, with 7 bases fitting TRBD1. The better agreement between TRBJ2-7 and the DNA end casts doubt on the J call. The receptor comes from a man in his forties in good health and CMV-seropositive. DNA for the CDR3: TGTGCCAGTAGTAACCAGGGGGACTCCTACGAGCAGTACTTC. This gives the protein CASSNQGDSYEQYF.